This TCR beta chain came from a study of T cell responses to AZD1222 COVID-19 vaccine. Findings of the study overall: Unmutated variant regions reportedly attract nearly half of all spike-specific TCRs. Two doses of AZD1222 preceded a rise in Spike-specific TCR breadth and depth.

TCRdb's copy holds only in-frame clones and misses some; the assay was immunoSEQ multiplex PCR. The profile shows approximately 130,000 clones, over 90% of them singletons. Of note for this clone: Its antigen is still unknown. The sample holds other DNA sequences that translate to the same CDR3.

Trimming cost V 4 bases and J 3 bases; bases outside gene matches: 8. The CDR3 has 16 residues. Per the germline V gene, CDR1 is MNHEY and CDR2 is SVGAGI. The sample in question was peripheral blood, obtained on day 0 of AZD1222 vaccination. This rearrangement joins TRBV6-5 to TRBJ2-1, with 8 bases matching TRBD2. This receptor was obtained from an adult in good health. CDR3 DNA: TGTGCCAGCAGTTCGCGGGGTCGGGGGGGCTACAATGAGCAGTTCTTC. Amino acids: CASSSRGRGGYNEQFF.